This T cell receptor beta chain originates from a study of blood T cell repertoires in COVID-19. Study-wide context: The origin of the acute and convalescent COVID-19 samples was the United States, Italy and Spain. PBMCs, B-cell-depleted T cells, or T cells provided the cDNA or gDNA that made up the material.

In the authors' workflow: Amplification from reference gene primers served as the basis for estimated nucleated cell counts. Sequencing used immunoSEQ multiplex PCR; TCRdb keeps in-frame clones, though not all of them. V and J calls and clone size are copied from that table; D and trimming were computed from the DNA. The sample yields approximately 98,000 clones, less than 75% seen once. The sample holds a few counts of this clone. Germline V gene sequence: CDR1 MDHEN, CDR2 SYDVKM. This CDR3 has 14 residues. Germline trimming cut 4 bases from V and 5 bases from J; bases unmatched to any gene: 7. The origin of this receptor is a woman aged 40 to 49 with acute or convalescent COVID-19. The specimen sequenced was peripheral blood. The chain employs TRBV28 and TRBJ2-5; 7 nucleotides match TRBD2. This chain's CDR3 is CASSSPGGIETQYF. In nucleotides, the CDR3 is TGTGCCAGCAGTTCCCCCGGGGGGATCGAGACCCAGTACTTC.